This T cell receptor (beta chain) was recovered during a study of blood T cell repertoires in COVID-19 (dated by TCRdb to about 2020). With regard to the full study: Samples covering the acute and convalescent phases of COVID-19 were provided by collaborators in the United States, Italy and Spain. The material from the prospective study consisted of cDNA or gDNA derived from T cells, B-cell-depleted T cells, or PBMCs. The dataset comprised deeply sampled blood TCRbeta repertoires from subjects exposed to, actively infected with, or recovered from COVID-19. A freely available public database, intended as a resource for researchers studying the immune response to SARS-CoV-2, is where the repertoires were released. Samples came from the ongoing ImmuneRACE study (first 160 participants) plus 1,254 subjects from 6 global collaborators. Nearly every sample came with metadata listing a de-identified subject ID, COVID-19 status, age in years and sex. Where available, HLA class I and class II types were obtained from metadata supplied by the sample provider rather than from assay-based typing. What the authors observed across the whole study: How much clinical and demographic metadata was included differed by source and by participant, and the metadata was provided uncurated.

Collaborating institutions collected whole blood in K2EDTA tubes following their own protocols. For TCRbeta analysis, collaborators shipped samples as frozen whole blood, isolated PBMCs, or DNA extracted from either of those sample types. In the case of this clone: Its binding antigen is unknown. No clone much larger than this one lies a single base away; base qualities are absent.

TCRbeta CDR3 regions were amplified from genomic DNA by means of the immunoSEQ Assay, a bias-controlled multiplex PCR. On the study's bioinformatics: The number of nucleated cells in each sample was estimated from the amplification of reference gene primers within the assay. To quantify the absolute abundance of each unique TCRbeta CDR3 rearrangement, sequence reads were collapsed and filtered. For each sample, productive Simpson clonality was calculated as the square root of Simpson's diversity index across productive rearrangements. Entries here come from immuneACCESS through TCRdb and include only in-frame sequences with V and J called. Some clones fail to appear in such tables; in the studies checked, an unresolved V gene covers under half of the shortfall, and the cause of the remainder is unknown. That table supplies the V and J calls and clone size; D and trimming were determined from the DNA. The sample table shows about 200,000 clones, and approximately 86% are seen once. The biggest ten clones account for 3% to 3.5% of the sample.

Sequences MNHEY (CDR1) and SMNVEV (CDR2) are obtained from the germline V gene (reference sequence). The cysteine opens and the phenylalanine closes a CDR3 of 14 amino acids. Only the CDR3 part of the read is kept: 42 bases, read in frame from the first base. V loses 2 bases of germline sequence and J loses 4 bases, and the interval between the two ends is 11 bases. This TCR derives from a man in his fifties or sixties with acute or convalescent COVID-19. The receptor chain draws on TRBV27 and TRBJ1-1, with no D gene named confidently. The sample was peripheral blood. This receptor carries the CDR3 CASSLSPRGTEAFF. The sequence in DNA is TGTGCCAGCAGTTTAAGTCCGCGGGGCACTGAAGCTTTCTTT.